This passage covers 5 T cell receptor beta chains from one sample sequenced in a study of control samples from healthy donors and cancer patients. The method was immunoSEQ multiplex PCR; TCRdb's version includes in-frame clones alone and lacks a portion of them. The data show tens of thousands of clones, about 88% seen once. The material sequenced was blood. The receptors come from a woman aged 70-85 years in good health.

The V gene is TRBV28, the J gene TRBJ1-2; TRBD1 aligns across 8 bases. Germline assignment: CDR1 MDHEN and CDR2 SYDVKM. V dropped 4 bases and J dropped 5; count of bases not matched to a gene: 6. This CDR3 has 14 amino acids. CDR3 DNA sequence: TGTGCCAGCAGTTGGCAGGGGGCATTTTATGGCTACACCTTC. It specifies CASSWQGAFYGYTF.

The chain links TRBV19 to TRBJ2-2, with a possible D match to TRBD2 (6 bases). The CDR3 is 17 residues long. Trimming removed 1 base at V and 7 bases at J, with 19 bases between. Per germline, CDR1 LNHDA and CDR2 SQIVND (reference sequence). The CDR3 DNA reads TGTGCCAGTAGTATAGGAGGACTACCTGGCAATATCGGGGAGCTGTTTTTT. This encodes CASSIGGLPGNIGELFF.

This chain uses TRBV14 with TRBJ1-2; no definite D call. This CDR3 comprises 15 residues. Germline assignment: CDR1 SGHDN and CDR2 FVKESK. V was clipped by 4 bases and J by 5 bases, with 17 bases between them. The CDR3 nucleotides read TGTGCCAGCAGCCCCTACCTCAGGAGTTTGTATGGCTACACCTTC. Its protein product is CASSPYLRSLYGYTF.

This chain joins TRBV2 and TRBJ2-6; D is unclear. Per the germline V gene, CDR1 is SNHLY and CDR2 is FYNNEI. The CDR3 sequence is 17 residues long. Trimming took off 1 base at V and 0 bases at J, with 10 bases between the two ends. The CDR3 sequence: CASSEGQIYSGANVLTF. In DNA form, the CDR3 reads TGTGCCAGCAGTGAAGGGCAGATTTACTCTGGGGCCAACGTCCTGACTTTC.

V gene TRBV7-9 combines with J gene TRBJ1-1; 8 positions match TRBD1. V gave up 3 bases and J gave up 6 bases; unmatched junction bases: 9. The germline V gene encodes CDR1 SEHNR and CDR2 FQNEAQ (reference sequence). The CDR3 is 15 residues long. The CDR3 nucleotides read TGTGCCAGCAGCTTGGTGGGGACAGGTCTTGCTGAAGCTTTCTTT. This sequence encodes CASSLVGTGLAEAFF.